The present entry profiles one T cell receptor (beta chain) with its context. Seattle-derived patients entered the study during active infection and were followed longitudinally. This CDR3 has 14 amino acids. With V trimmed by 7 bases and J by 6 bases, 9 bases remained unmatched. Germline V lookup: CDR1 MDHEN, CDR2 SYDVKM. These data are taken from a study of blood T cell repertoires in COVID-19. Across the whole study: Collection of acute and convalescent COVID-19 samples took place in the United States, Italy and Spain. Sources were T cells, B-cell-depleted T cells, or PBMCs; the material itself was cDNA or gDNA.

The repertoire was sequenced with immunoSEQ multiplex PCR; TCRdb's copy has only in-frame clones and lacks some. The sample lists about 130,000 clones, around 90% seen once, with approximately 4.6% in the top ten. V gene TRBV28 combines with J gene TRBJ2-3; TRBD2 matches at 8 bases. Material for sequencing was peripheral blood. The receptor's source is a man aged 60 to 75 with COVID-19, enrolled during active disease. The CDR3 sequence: CASTRLATADTQYF. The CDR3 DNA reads TGTGCCAGCACCAGACTAGCGACAGCGGATACGCAGTATTTT. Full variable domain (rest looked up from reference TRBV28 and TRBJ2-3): DVKVTQSSRYLVKRTGEKVFLECVQDMDHENMFWYRQDPGLGLRLIYFSYDVKMKEKGDIPEGYSVSREKKERFSLILESASTNQTSMYLCASTRLATADTQYFGPGTRLTVL.